Listed below are T cell receptor beta chains from one sample, sequenced in a study of beta chain features in type 1 diabetes. Sequencing used immunoSEQ multiplex PCR; TCRdb keeps in-frame clones, though not all of them. The sample lists 330,000 or so clones, around an eighth occurring once. The material sequenced was naive CD4+ T cells from blood. Receptor source: a woman under 30 with type 1 diabetes. CDR3s include the opening cysteine and the closing phenylalanine or tryptophan. D genes are given only for firm matches. Clone size appears in some rows only: once, few, many, or a class for an expanded clone.

>15|-|TRBV4-1|TRBJ2-1|few
CASSQDRGYYNEQFF
TGCGCCAGCAGCCAAGATCGCGGGTATTACAATGAGCAGTTCTTC
>14|TRBD2|TRBV2|TRBJ2-7|few
CASSIGASGSEQYF
TGTGCCAGCAGTATAGGGGCTAGCGGGAGCGAGCAGTACTTC
>16|-|TRBV19|TRBJ2-6|-
CATSTAKMSGANVLTF
TGTGCCACCTCGACAGCCAAGATGTCTGGGGCCAACGTCCTGACTTTC
>12|-|TRBV5-1|TRBJ2-1|few
CASSLVYNEQFF
TGCGCCAGCAGCTTGGTATACAATGAGCAGTTCTTC
>15|TRBD2|TRBV28|TRBJ2-1|few
CASSLRSGAYNEQFF
TGTGCCAGCAGTCTTCGTAGCGGGGCTTACAATGAGCAGTTCTTC
>16|TRBD2|TRBV5-1|TRBJ2-3|-
CASSLVPSGTIDTQYF
TGCGCCAGCAGCTTGGTACCTAGCGGGACAATAGATACGCAGTATTTT
>17|TRBD1|TRBV27|TRBJ2-7|few
CASSLPSTRTGGYEQYF
TGTGCCAGCAGTTTACCCTCAACCCGGACAGGGGGGTACGAGCAGTACTTC
>16|TRBD1|TRBV19|TRBJ2-5|-
CASSSQTGTGRETQYF
TGTGCCAGTAGTTCGCAGACGGGGACAGGGAGGGAGACCCAGTACTTC
>12|TRBD2|TRBV29-1|TRBJ2-3|-
CSVASGTDTQYF
TGCAGCGTAGCTAGCGGGACTGATACGCAGTATTTT
>14|TRBD1|TRBV28|TRBJ1-1|few
CASGVQQGWAEAFF
TGTGCCAGCGGAGTGCAACAGGGGTGGGCTGAAGCTTTCTTT
>15|-|TRBV11-2|TRBJ2-7|-
CASSIAGRTPYEQYF
TGTGCCAGCAGCATCGCGGGACGGACACCCTACGAGCAGTACTTC
>16|TRBD1|TRBV5-6|TRBJ1-2|-
CASSFRDRGRGYGYTF
TGTGCCAGCAGTTTCCGGGACAGGGGGCGCGGCTATGGCTACACCTTC
>14|-|TRBV7-2|TRBJ2-3|few
CASSVSPRSDTQYF
TGTGCCAGCAGCGTATCCCCCCGTTCCGATACGCAGTATTTT
>14|TRBD2|TRBV7-2|TRBJ2-7|-
CASSPSGASYEQYF
TGTGCCAGCAGCCCTAGCGGGGCCTCCTACGAGCAGTACTTC
>15|-|TRBV5-4|TRBJ2-1|-
CASSFPPSSYNEQFF
TGTGCCAGCAGCTTCCCTCCCAGCTCCTACAATGAGCAGTTCTTC
>11|-|TRBV29-1|TRBJ2-4|few
CSGGQPDIQYF
TGCAGCGGTGGACAGCCGGACATTCAGTACTTC
>8|-|TRBV30|TRBJ2-5|few
CAWGEGNF
-
>16|-|TRBV5-7|TRBJ2-5|few
CASSPKARDSQETQYF
TGTGCCAGCAGCCCAAAAGCGAGGGACTCGCAAGAGACCCAGTACTTC
>16|-|TRBV10-3|TRBJ2-1|few
CAISESRATAYNEQFF
TGTGCCATCAGTGAGTCAAGAGCGACCGCCTACAATGAGCAGTTCTTC
>15|-|TRBV12-5|TRBJ1-1|few
CASGSSPRPGTEAFF
TGTGCTAGTGGTTCGTCCCCGCGGCCGGGCACTGAAGCTTTCTTT
>14|-|TRBV5-6|TRBJ1-1|-
CASRPGQMNTEAFF
TGTGCCAGCAGGCCCGGACAGATGAACACTGAAGCTTTCTTT
>17|-|TRBV7-2|TRBJ2-3|-
CASSLYLRGTSTDTQYF
TGTGCCAGCAGCTTATATCTCCGCGGGACTAGCACAGATACGCAGTATTTT
>15|-|TRBV11-2|TRBJ2-3|-
CATSSVGGSADTQYF
TGTGCCACTTCTAGTGTGGGGGGAAGTGCAGATACGCAGTATTTT
>12|-|TRBV6-5|TRBJ1-5|-
CASRGSNQPQHF
TGTGCCAGCAGGGGCAGCAATCAGCCCCAGCATTTT
>14|-|TRBV15|TRBJ2-1|-
CATSRRDTNNEQFF
TGTGCCACCAGCCGCAGGGACACGAACAATGAGCAGTTCTTC
>17|TRBD1|TRBV5-1|TRBJ2-2|-
CASSRPRDREKSGELFF
TGCGCCAGCAGCCGTCCGAGGGACAGGGAGAAGTCCGGGGAGCTGTTTTTT
>13|TRBD1|TRBV5-1|TRBJ1-1|few
CASTTKEQGAAFF
TGCGCCAGCACCACGAAGGAACAGGGGGCGGCTTTCTTT
>14|TRBD1|TRBV7-2|TRBJ2-5|-
CASSPDRVQETQYF
TGTGCCAGCAGTCCCGACAGGGTCCAAGAGACCCAGTACTTC
>15|-|TRBV19|TRBJ2-5|few
CASSMGGKMKETQYF
TGTGCCAGTAGTATGGGGGGTAAGATGAAAGAGACCCAGTACTTC
>14|-|TRBV25-1|TRBJ2-1|few
CASSDLTRLGPRVF
TGTGCCAGCAGTGACCTAACCAGACTGGGCCCCAGGGTCTTC
>16|-|TRBV18|TRBJ1-5|-
CASSPGLSGSNQPQHF
TGTGCCAGCTCACCAGGGTTGTCGGGGAGCAATCAGCCCCAGCATTTT
>13|-|TRBV7-9|TRBJ2-5|few
CASSLRGTETQYF
TGTGCCAGCAGCTTAAGGGGAACGGAGACCCAGTACTTC
>12|-|TRBV5-1|TRBJ2-1|few
CASSLSKNEQFF
TGCGCCAGCAGCCTATCCAAAAATGAGCAGTTCTTC
>15|-|TRBV18|TRBJ1-4|few
CASSPPSSTNEKLFF
TGTGCCAGCTCACCACCGAGTTCAACTAATGAAAAACTGTTTTTT
>12|-|TRBV21-1|TRBJ1-2|-
CASETGPVGYTF
TGTGCCAGCGAGACGGGTCCGGTTGGCTACACCTTC
>14|-|TRBV14|TRBJ2-1|-
CASSQETIRFGQFF
TGTGCCAGCAGCCAAGAGACGATCAGGTTTGGGCAGTTCTTC
>15|TRBD1|TRBV7-9|TRBJ1-5|few
CASSWGTGGSQPQHF
TGTGCCAGCAGCTGGGGGACAGGGGGCAGTCAGCCCCAGCATTTT
>14|TRBD1|TRBV28|TRBJ1-5|-
CASSFPDRALPQHF
TGTGCCAGCAGTTTCCCGGACAGGGCTCTGCCCCAGCATTTT
>13|TRBD2|TRBV7-9|TRBJ2-7|-
CASSLAGGNEQYF
TGTGCCAGCAGCTTAGCGGGGGGGAACGAGCAGTACTTC
>14|TRBD1|TRBV5-1|TRBJ1-3|few
CASSGGTAGNTIYF
TGCGCCAGCAGCGGGGGGACAGCTGGAAACACCATATATTTT
>15|-|TRBV7-9|TRBJ2-5|-
CASSLAEGVQETQYF
TGTGCCAGCAGCTTAGCTGAGGGGGTACAAGAGACCCAGTACTTC
>15|-|TRBV2|TRBJ2-2|few
CATHMGQGGTGELFF
TGTGCCACCCATATGGGGCAGGGGGGTACCGGGGAGCTGTTTTTT
>15|TRBD1|TRBV5-1|TRBJ2-7|-
CASSLDGTGIDEQYF
TGCGCCAGCAGCTTGGATGGGACAGGGATAGACGAGCAGTACTTC
>17|-|TRBV27|TRBJ2-1|-
CASSLGAAESSYNEQFF
TGTGCCAGCAGCTTAGGGGCTGCGGAGAGCTCCTACAATGAGCAGTTCTTC
>14|-|TRBV19|TRBJ2-5|-
CASSSGQQVETQYF
TGTGCCAGTAGTAGCGGACAGCAAGTGGAGACCCAGTACTTC
>13|-|TRBV7-2|TRBJ2-3|few
CASSLQGTDTQYF
TGTGCCAGCAGCTTACAGGGGACAGATACGCAGTATTTT